A single sample is the source of the 17 T cell receptor beta chains below, sequenced in a study of metastatic and nonmetastatic thyroid tumors. With MiXCR, TCRdb called clones anew from the PCR reads. The sample includes around 36,000 clones, about 31% of them seen just once. No patient received treatment before thyroid surgery. Sequencing used blood. These receptors were obtained from a female donor with papillary thyroid cancer or a benign thyroid nodule (not recorded which). Some clones in this sample may be carry-over from other donors' samples.

This clone appeared a few times. The V call is TRBV28, the J call TRBJ2-1, with 12 bases aligning to TRBD2. The germline CDR1 and CDR2 sequences are MDHEN and SYDVKM. J gave up 10 bases and V 2 bases, and 0 bases lay outside the gene matches. The CDR3 is 13 amino acids. CDR3 nucleotide sequence: TGTGCCAGCAGTTTAGGGACTAGCGGGGAGCAGTTCTTC. It specifies CASSLGTSGEQFF.

This clone was picked up a small number of times. The V and J genes are TRBV12-3 or TRBV12-4 and TRBJ1-1; no reliable D call. With 5 bases removed from V and 4 bases from J, the gap between germline ends came to 14 bases. The CDR3 has 14 amino acids. CDR3 residues: CASSALSTLTEAFF. The CDR3 nucleotides read TGTGCCAGCAGTGCCCTTTCTACGCTCACTGAAGCTTTCTTT.

The chain uses TRBV5-1 and TRBJ2-5, with D possibly TRBD1 on 6 matching bases. V lost 0 bases to trimming and J lost 5 bases, with 11 bases between them. CDR3 length: 14 residues. Germline V gives CDR1 SGHRS, CDR2 YFSETQ. The CDR3: CASSLDRVSETQYF. The DNA for the CDR3 is TGCGCCAGCAGCTTGGACAGGGTGAGCGAGACCCAGTACTTC.

This clone was counted many times. V usage is TRBV6-1 and J usage is TRBJ2-3; TRBD2 matches at 12 bases. Germline-derived CDR1 and CDR2 are MNHNS and SASEGT. V shed 6 bases, J shed 5 bases, and the junction held 9 bases outside the gene matches. There are 16 residues in the CDR3. CDR3 sequence (DNA): TGTGCCAGCAGCCCGACTAGCGGGAGAAAGGGAGATACGCAGTATTTT. Translated: CASSPTSGRKGDTQYF.

Many counts were recorded for this clone. The sample contains more than one DNA sequence encoding this CDR3. V usage is TRBV12-3 or TRBV12-4 and J usage is TRBJ2-4; D remains unclear. V was trimmed by 1 base and J by 6 bases, leaving 10 bases between them. The CDR3 contains 14 residues. The CDR3 sequence: CASSLVGSGNIQYF. CDR3 nucleotide sequence: TGTGCCAGCAGTTTAGTAGGGTCCGGAAACATTCAGTACTTC.

The sample holds a few counts of this clone. The chain is built from TRBV28 and TRBJ2-7; no firm D call. Between the trimmed V and J ends, which lost 4 bases and 1 base, there was a span of 5 bases. Germline assignment: CDR1 MDHEN and CDR2 SYDVKM. CDR3 length equals 12 residues. CDR3 loop: CASSWPSYEQYF. CDR3 nucleotides: TGTGCCAGCAGTTGGCCGTCCTACGAGCAGTACTTC.

In this sample, this clone turned up a few times. The chain recombines TRBV19 with TRBJ2-7; the match to TRBD2 covers 8 bases. CDR3 size: 15 residues. Germline CDR1 LNHDA, CDR2 SQIVND (reference sequence). Trimming removed 3 bases from V and 4 bases from J; junction bases left unmatched: 8. CDR3 DNA sequence: TGTGCCAGTAGTATCGGCGGGGGGCGGCCTTACGAGCAGTACTTC. Protein sequence: CASSIGGGRPYEQYF.

CDR3 residues: CASSLVGINNEQFF. In DNA, the CDR3 is TGCGCCAGCAGCTTGGTGGGGATCAACAATGAGCAGTTCTTC. The chain has TRBV5-1 and TRBJ2-1; D not certain. V was pared by 0 bases and J by 5 bases, with 9 bases between. From germline, CDR1 is SGHRS and CDR2 YFSETQ. The CDR3 sequence is 14 residues long.

To note about this clone: In this CDR3 the conserved last residue, phenylalanine or tryptophan, is missing, so a read error is likely. The chain recombines TRBV28 with TRBJ1-5, with a tentative D call TRBD1 (5 bases). Germline assignment: CDR1 MDHEN and CDR2 SYDVKM. Trimming took 3 bases from V and 0 from J, leaving 18 bases between them. The CDR3 spans 18 residues. CDR3 region: CASSFYTRTGDSNQPQHC. The CDR3 DNA is TGTGCCAGCAGTTTTTATACCCGTACAGGTGATAGCAATCAGCCCCAGCATTGT.

This clone was counted between two and nine times. The V call is TRBV6-1, the J call TRBJ1-2, with D possibly matching TRBD1 (5 bases). The CDR3 sequence is 17 residues long. CDR1 is MNHNS, CDR2 SASEGT, per germline. The V gene lost 3 bases and the J gene lost 4 bases, with 21 bases spanning the gap. CDR3 bases: TGTGCCAGCAGTGAGATAAGTCGGGGGTTCAGGGCCTATGGCTACACCTTC. Its translation is CASSEISRGFRAYGYTF.

This clone is classed as medium-sized. V is TRBV11-2 and J is TRBJ2-7; D not resolved. The CDR3 is 14 residues long. CDR1 SGHAT and CDR2 FQNNGV come from the germline V gene. Deletions cut 1 base from V and 3 bases from J, with 10 bases between. In DNA form, the CDR3 reads TGTGCCAGCAGCTTAGTTCGTACCCACTACGAGCAGTACTTC. It encodes CASSLVRTHYEQYF.

This clone was seen more than once but under ten times. The chain joins TRBV12-3 or TRBV12-4 to TRBJ1-2; D gene uncertain. The CDR3 loop spans 15 amino acids. Trimming took off 4 bases at V and 7 bases at J, with 19 bases between the two ends. The CDR3: CASSSRNPVLCGYTF. The DNA for the CDR3 is TGTGCCAGCAGTTCGCGGAATCCTGTGCTCTGTGGCTACACCTTC.

Ten or more counts support this clone. This rearrangement joins TRBV18 to TRBJ2-3; 7 bases are shared with TRBD1. The CDR3 consists of 14 residues. Germline V gene sequence: CDR1 KGHSH, CDR2 LQKENI. J gave up 3 bases and V 5 bases, and 5 bases lay outside the gene matches. This CDR3 is CASSLYRGTDTQYF. The CDR3 DNA reads as TGTGCCAGCTCATTGTACAGGGGTACAGATACGCAGTATTTT.

The CDR3 sequence is CASSFRGVDEAFF. The CDR3 bases are TGTGCCAGCAGCTTCAGGGGGGTCGATGAAGCTTTCTTT. This sequence joins TRBV11-3 and TRBJ1-1, with TRBD1 matching 7 bases. This CDR3 is built from 13 residues. CDR1 and CDR2 (germline): SGHNT, YENEEA. V shed 3 bases, J shed 7 bases, and the junction held 5 bases outside the gene matches.

Points on this clone: Relative to the germline gene, one junction end is altered; a read error may explain this. The chain couples TRBV20-1 to TRBJ1-5; no definite D call. This CDR3 has 12 residues. CDR1 is DFQATT and CDR2 is SNEGSKA in the germline V gene (reference sequence). CDR3 sequence: CSDSEGNQPKHF. Written as DNA, the CDR3 is TGCAGTGATAGCGAGGGCAATCAGCCCAAGCATTTT.

The V gene is TRBV19, the J gene TRBJ1-1; 8 bases align to TRBD1. The CDR3 sequence is 14 residues long. CDR1 LNHDA and CDR2 SQIVND come from the germline V gene (reference sequence). The ends lost 4 bases at V and 11 bases at J; junction bases unmatched: 12. In DNA, the CDR3 is TGTGCCAGTAGTAGGCAGGGGGCGGCGCTTGACGCTTTCTTT. Translation: CASSRQGAALDAFF.

This clone occurred a few times. The V gene is TRBV6-1, the J gene TRBJ2-3; 8 bases are a match to TRBD2. The CDR3 sequence is 16 residues long. The germline CDR1 and CDR2 sequences are MNHNS and SASEGT. After removal of 7 bases from V and 5 bases from J, the junction contained 14 bases not matched to a gene. Here the CDR3 reads CASIPTSVRKGDTQYF. CDR3 nucleotides: TGTGCCAGCATCCCGACTAGCGTGAGAAAGGGAGATACGCAGTATTTT.